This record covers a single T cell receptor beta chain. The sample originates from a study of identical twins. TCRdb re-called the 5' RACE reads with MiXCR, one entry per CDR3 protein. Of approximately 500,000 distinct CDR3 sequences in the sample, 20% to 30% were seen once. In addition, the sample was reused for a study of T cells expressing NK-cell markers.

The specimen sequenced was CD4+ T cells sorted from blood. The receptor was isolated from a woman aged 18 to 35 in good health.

CDR3 sequence reads: CASSSEENRGETQYF. CDR3 DNA: TGTGCCAGCAGTTCGGAAGAGAACAGGGGAGAGACCCAGTACTTC. The chain has TRBV12-3 or TRBV12-4 and TRBJ2-5, with TRBD1 matching over 7 bases. The CDR3 loop spans 15 amino acids. Unmatched junction bases numbered 9, after V lost 4 bases and J lost 4 bases.